A selection of T cell receptor beta chains follows, all from one sample in a study of OX40 agonist ivuxolimab in advanced cancers. Generated by immunoSEQ multiplex PCR, the TCRdb table keeps only in-frame clones and is missing some. The sample yields tens of thousands of clones, about nine tenths seen once. The starting material was CD4+ or CD8+ T cells sorted from blood, obtained in a trial of the OX40 agonist ivuxolimab. These receptors were collected from an adult with an advanced solid tumor such as melanoma, head and neck, liver or kidney cancer. Both conserved end residues are part of each CDR3.

j_call v_call cdr3_aa
TRBJ1-4 TRBV5-1 CASSLLEGPNEKLFF
TRBJ2-6 TRBV19 CASTPLRQAKVSGANVLTF
TRBJ2-2 TRBV4-1 CASSQDSPGAVTGELFF
TRBJ2-2 TRBV29-1 CSVVEGNTGELFF
TRBJ2-1 TRBV19 CASSLWGVGSDEQFF
TRBJ1-1 TRBV18 CASSPAAGQNAFF
TRBJ1-4 TRBV2 CASKTDEKLFF
TRBJ1-1 TRBV18 CASSFPGQGRAEAFF
TRBJ2-5 TRBV18 CASTRNQETQYF
TRBJ2-2 TRBV27 CASRGQGAHRGGELFF
TRBJ2-2 TRBV4-2 CASSQGALTGELFF
TRBJ2-3 TRBV11-2 CASSRARATDTQYF
TRBJ1-5 TRBV30 CAWSPGGFGTESNQPQHF
TRBJ2-6 TRBV30 CAWSYGRSGANVLTF
TRBJ1-5 TRBV27 CASTETGVNQPQHF
TRBJ1-1 TRBV5-1 CASSQDRGTEAFF
TRBJ2-3 TRBV30 CAWSVGGGGSDTQYF
TRBJ1-1 TRBV28 CASSLLVQGNTEAFF
TRBJ2-2 TRBV10-1 CASSGLAGTGELFF
TRBJ1-4 TRBV6-5 CASSYAGTTSEKLFF
TRBJ1-6 TRBV21-1 CASSTRQSSYNSPLHF
TRBJ2-3 TRBV4-1 CASSQLAGFTDTQYF
TRBJ2-1 TRBV14 CASSQDLAGAAFSYNEQFF
TRBJ1-3 TRBV19 CASSIDPGSSGNTIYF
TRBJ2-3 TRBV9 CASSGSLGPAGLSTDTQYF
TRBJ1-6 TRBV5-6 CASSLWWQGNSPLHF
TRBJ2-2 TRBV5-8 CASSLERAGELFF
TRBJ2-2 TRBV18 CASSPRQANTGELFF
TRBJ1-1 TRBV6-5 CASRENTEAFF
TRBJ1-2 TRBV27 CASSLSSAAGLYGYTF
TRBJ2-7 TRBV6-1 CASSRDGSYEQYF